What follows are 29 T cell receptor beta chains derived from one specimen sequenced in a study of blood T cell repertoires in COVID-19. Libraries were prepared by immunoSEQ multiplex PCR; TCRdb keeps only in-frame clonotypes and omits some of them. Seen here are under 450,000 clones, approximately 88% observed once, and the top ten hold approximately 12%. Sequenced input: peripheral blood. The receptor source for this set is a woman between 45 and 60 years old with COVID-19, enrolled during active disease.

This chain connects TRBV30 to TRBJ1-2, with 8 bases aligning to TRBD1. Germline CDR1 is GTSNPN and CDR2 is SVGIG (reference sequence). The ends lost 2 bases at V and 0 bases at J; junction bases unmatched: 8. This CDR3 contains 16 residues. The CDR3 region has the DNA TGTGCCTGGAGTCCACGGACAGGGCTTGCTAACTATGGCTACACCTTC. Protein sequence: CAWSPRTGLANYGYTF.

This chain connects TRBV2 to TRBJ2-6; 9 nucleotides line up with TRBD1. The trim removed 8 bases at V and 0 bases at J, leaving 14 bases unmatched. Per the germline V gene, CDR1 is SNHLY and CDR2 is FYNNEI. The CDR3 spans 19 residues. The CDR3 sequence: CASDGQGTSSYSGANVLTF. The CDR3 DNA reads TGTGCCAGCGACGGACAGGGGACCTCCTCCTACTCTGGGGCCAACGTCCTGACTTTC.

To note about this clone: Other DNA sequences from this sample encode an identical CDR3 as well. This chain joins TRBV6-5 and TRBJ1-1; 7 nucleotides match TRBD1. Trimming cost V 6 bases and J 3 bases; bases outside gene matches: 4. The CDR3 loop spans 13 amino acids. From germline, CDR1 is MNHEY and CDR2 SVGAGI. CDR3 region: CASSRTGDTEAFF. The CDR3 nucleotides read TGTGCCAGCAGCCGAACAGGGGACACTGAAGCTTTCTTT.

The chain joins TRBV7-9 to TRBJ2-1, with D tentatively TRBD2 (5 bases). Germline V CDR1 and CDR2: SEHNR, FQNEAQ (reference sequence). The V end was cut by 4 bases, the J end by 8 bases, with 18 bases between. The CDR3 totals 15 residues. CDR3 sequence: CASSSRWEQSDEQFF. The CDR3 DNA follows: TGTGCCAGCAGCTCCCGCTGGGAGCAGTCCGATGAGCAGTTCTTC.

This sequence joins TRBV5-1 and TRBJ1-2; TRBD1 matches at 10 bases. Per germline, CDR1 SGHRS and CDR2 YFSETQ. V lost 0 bases to trimming and J lost 8 bases; unmatched junction nucleotides: 4. The CDR3 loop spans 14 amino acids. This CDR3 is CASSLGQGAQGYTF. CDR3 DNA: TGCGCCAGCAGCTTGGGACAGGGGGCGCAAGGCTACACCTTC.

This chain joins TRBV24-1 and TRBJ2-1, with 11 positions matching TRBD2. With V trimmed by 0 bases and J by 3 bases, 9 bases remained unmatched. CDR3 size: 19 residues. Germline CDR1 KGHDR, CDR2 SFDVKD. The CDR3 protein is CATSDLKSSGGIYYNEQFF. In nucleotides, the CDR3 is TGTGCCACCAGTGATTTGAAATCTAGCGGGGGGATTTACTACAATGAGCAGTTCTTC.

V usage is TRBV4-1 and J usage is TRBJ2-2; 11 bases are shared with TRBD2. Trimming cost V 3 bases and J 4 bases; bases outside gene matches: 4. Germline CDR1 reads MGHRA; CDR2 reads YSYEKL. CDR3 size: 16 residues. The CDR3 sequence is CASSHLTSGGTGELFF. CDR3 nucleotide sequence: TGCGCCAGCAGCCACCTAACTAGCGGGGGCACCGGGGAGCTGTTTTTT.

This clone was seen once. This chain uses TRBV6-5 with TRBJ1-3; D not certain. The V gene lost 5 bases and the J gene lost 0 bases, with 11 bases spanning the gap. The CDR3 is 15 residues long. Germline CDR1 reads MNHEY; CDR2 reads SVGAGI. This CDR3 is CASSLEAYSGNTIYF. The CDR3 nucleotides are TGTGCCAGCAGTCTAGAGGCTTACTCTGGAAACACCATATATTTT.

The chain carries TRBV11-1 and TRBJ1-1, with unresolved D. V was cut by 5 bases and J by 5 bases, with 21 bases left in between. Germline CDR1 is SGHAT and CDR2 is FQDESV (reference sequence). The CDR3 has 16 residues. The CDR3 sequence is CASSEGFRRGKTEAFF. The CDR3 nucleotides read TGTGCCAGCAGCGAAGGCTTCCGTAGAGGGAAAACTGAAGCTTTCTTT.

The chain carries TRBV5-1 and TRBJ2-3, with 9 positions matching TRBD2. The CDR3 contains 16 residues. The germline V gene encodes CDR1 SGHRS and CDR2 YFSETQ. The trim removed 0 bases at V and 5 bases at J, leaving 7 bases unmatched. The CDR3 nucleotides are TGCGCCAGCAGCTTGGAACCGCGGGGGGGCTTAGATACGCAGTATTTT. It codes for CASSLEPRGGLDTQYF.

The CDR3 sequence: CASSLDRASYEQYF. CDR3 sequence (DNA): TGTGCCAGCTCCCTGGACAGGGCTTCCTACGAGCAGTACTTC. The chain carries TRBV18 and TRBJ2-7, with TRBD1 matching over 8 bases. This CDR3 region has 14 residues. J gave up 1 base and V 6 bases, and 5 bases lay outside the gene matches. Germline lookup yields CDR1 KGHSH and CDR2 LQKENI.

The CDR3 DNA follows: TGCGCCAGCAGCTTAACAGGGGGCTCTGGGGCCAACGTCCTGACTTTC. Protein: CASSLTGGSGANVLTF. This chain uses TRBV5-1 with TRBJ2-6, with 8 bases that match TRBD1. The CDR3 extends over 16 amino acids. Trimming took 2 bases from V and 0 from J; bases not matched to a gene: 1. CDR1 is SGHRS and CDR2 is YFSETQ in the germline V gene.

V is TRBV4-1 and J is TRBJ2-6; D may be TRBD1 (6 bases). The CDR3 runs 18 residues. Trimming cost V 0 bases and J 0 bases, with 12 bases left between them. CDR1 and CDR2 from the germline V gene are MGHRA and YSYEKL. This CDR3 is CASSQDPRGTSGANVLTF. The CDR3 DNA sequence: TGCGCCAGCAGCCAAGACCCCAGGGGAACCTCTGGGGCCAACGTCCTGACTTTC.

The table lists this clone with a count of one. The chain joins TRBV28 to TRBJ1-1; tentatively, D is TRBD1 (5 bases). The CDR3 runs 13 residues. Germline V gene sequence: CDR1 MDHEN, CDR2 SYDVKM. Deletions cut 6 bases from V and 1 base from J, with 9 bases between. The CDR3 here is CASRAGPNTEAFF. CDR3 coding DNA: TGTGCCAGCAGGGCGGGACCGAACACTGAAGCTTTCTTT.

The chain is built from TRBV19 and TRBJ1-1; D is possibly TRBD1 (5 bases). Looked up from germline, CDR1 is LNHDA and CDR2 is SQIVND (reference sequence). The CDR3 is 12 residues long. V lost 7 bases, J lost 7 bases, and 13 bases lay in between. DNA for the CDR3: TGTGCCAGTATAGGGGAGGTGGGTGAAGCTTTCTTT. Its protein is CASIGEVGEAFF.

CDR3 nucleotides: TGTGCCAGCAGTTCCACGGCGGGGTCTGAAGCTTTCTTT. This encodes CASSSTAGSEAFF. The chain is built from TRBV7-9 and TRBJ1-1; D uncertain. The V and J ends lost 6 bases and 6 bases respectively, with 14 bases between them. The CDR3 runs to 13 residues. The V gene's germline CDR1 is SEHNR and CDR2 FQNEAQ (reference sequence).

The chain couples TRBV5-6 to TRBJ1-2; D gene unclear. The germline gives CDR1 SGHDT, CDR2 YYEEEE. V lost 1 base and J 2 bases, leaving 6 bases between the germline ends. The CDR3 loop spans 13 amino acids. This chain's CDR3 is CASSLNRNYGYTF. The CDR3 nucleotides read TGTGCCAGCAGCTTGAACAGAAACTATGGCTACACCTTC.

The chain recombines TRBV18 with TRBJ2-1; TRBD2 might be the D (6 bases). V lost 6 bases to trimming and J lost 6 bases, with 15 bases between them. The CDR3 loop spans 14 amino acids. Germline lookup yields CDR1 KGHSH and CDR2 LQKENI. The CDR3 DNA follows: TGTGCCAGCTCCAGGGACTTCACCTCCAATGAGCAGTTCTTC. Its translation is CASSRDFTSNEQFF.

This chain connects TRBV3-1 (or the pseudogene TRBV3-2) to TRBJ2-1; perhaps TRBD2 as D (6 bases). V was clipped by 7 bases and J by 8 bases, with 18 bases between them. CDR1 and CDR2 (germline): LGHDT, YNNKEL (reference sequence). This CDR3 is built from 14 residues. The CDR3 here is CASTRTIQPDEQFF. CDR3 nucleotides: TGTGCCAGCACCAGGACTATCCAGCCGGATGAGCAGTTCTTC.

This clone was observed once. V gene TRBV6-5 combines with J gene TRBJ1-2; TRBD1 aligns across 9 bases. This CDR3 is built from 13 residues. Per germline, CDR1 MNHEY and CDR2 SVGAGI. Trimming removed 6 bases from V and 6 bases from J; junction bases left unmatched: 5. CDR3 in amino acids: CASRGQGRHGYTF. The CDR3 DNA follows: TGTGCCAGCAGGGGACAGGGAAGGCATGGCTACACCTTC.

This chain connects TRBV29-1 to TRBJ2-3; TRBD2 matches 9 bases. This CDR3 comprises 13 residues. Trimming removed 6 bases from V and 2 bases from J; junction bases left unmatched: 3. In germline, CDR1 is SQVTM, CDR2 ANQGSEA. Here the CDR3 reads CSVSGRFTDTQYF. The CDR3 nucleotides read TGCAGCGTAAGCGGGAGGTTCACAGATACGCAGTATTTT.

A single count supports this clone. This chain uses TRBV29-1 with TRBJ1-5; D remains unclear. From germline, CDR1 is SQVTM and CDR2 ANQGSEA. V lost 6 bases and J 7 bases, leaving 13 bases between the germline ends. The CDR3 totals 12 residues. CDR3 sequence reads: CSVRDSGQPQHF. CDR3 nucleotide sequence: TGCAGCGTACGAGACTCGGGACAGCCCCAGCATTTT. The entire variable domain, with the rest obtained from reference TRBV29-1 and TRBJ1-5, is as follows: SAVISQKPSRDICQRGTSLTIQCQVDSQVTMMFWYRQQPGQSLTLIATANQGSEATYESGFVIDKFPISRPNLTFSTLTVSNMSPEDSSIYLCSVRDSGQPQHFGDGTRLSIL.

Only a few counts were recorded for this clone. The chain is built from TRBV7-9 and TRBJ1-2; D ambiguous. V was clipped by 1 base and J by 4 bases, with 13 bases between them. This CDR3 comprises 15 residues. Germline CDR1 SEHNR, CDR2 FQNEAQ (reference sequence). DNA of the CDR3: TGTGCCAGCAGCTTAGTCATTAGTAATCTCTATGGCTACACCTTC. Translation gives CASSLVISNLYGYTF.

Points on this clone: This CDR3 is also generated by other DNA sequences in the sample. V is TRBV11-2 and J is TRBJ1-2; D remains unclear. Germline V gives CDR1 SGHAT, CDR2 FQNNGV. Trimming shortened V by 5 bases and J by 4 bases, and 11 bases separated the two germline ends. The CDR3 is 13 residues long. The CDR3 protein is CASSLNGLYGYTF. In DNA, the CDR3 is TGTGCCAGCAGCCTTAATGGCCTCTATGGCTACACCTTC.

The rearrangement links TRBV7-3 to TRBJ1-1; D is perhaps TRBD1 (5 bases). The CDR3 runs to 13 residues. Trimming left V 2 bases short and J 5 bases short, with 9 bases between. CDR1 and CDR2 (germline): SGHTA, FQGTGA. CDR3 sequence (DNA): TGTGCCAGCAGCTTAGACGGGACTACTGAAGCTTTCTTT. The encoded protein is CASSLDGTTEAFF. The full variable domain, in which reference TRBV7-3 and TRBJ1-1 provide the parts outside the CDR3, is GAGVSQTPSNKVTEKGKYVELRCDPISGHTALYWYRQSLGQGPEFLIYFQGTGAADDSGLPNDRFFAVRPEGSVSTLKIQRTERGDSAVYLCASSLDGTTEAFFGQGTRLTVV.

This chain joins TRBV5-1 and TRBJ1-2, with 8 bases fitting TRBD1. Germline V gene sequence: CDR1 SGHRS, CDR2 YFSETQ. This CDR3 has 15 amino acids. V lost 4 bases to trimming and J lost 3 bases; unmatched junction nucleotides: 8. The DNA of the CDR3 is TGCGCCAGCAGCGCCCGGACAGGGTGGGACTATGGCTACACCTTC. It encodes CASSARTGWDYGYTF.

The gene calls are TRBV6-6 and TRBJ1-2, with D possibly matching TRBD1 (6 bases). The CDR3 spans 16 residues. Per the germline V gene, CDR1 is MNHNY and CDR2 is SVGAGI (reference sequence). V was pared by 6 bases and J by 0 bases, with 17 bases between. CDR3 DNA: TGTGCCAGCAGCCCCCTCCGGACAGCTTCTAACTATGGCTACACCTTC. It specifies CASSPLRTASNYGYTF.

The chain is built from TRBV5-1 and TRBJ1-2; possibly TRBD1 for D (6 bases). The V end lost 5 bases, the J end lost 0 bases, and 17 bases lay between the germline ends. This CDR3 has 16 amino acids. Germline V gene lookup returns CDR1 SGHRS and CDR2 YFSETQ. The CDR3, as DNA: TGCGCCAGCAGACGGGACACCGGCTTAGCTAACTATGGCTACACCTTC. It yields the protein CASRRDTGLANYGYTF.

As for this clone: Germline and junction disagree at one end, which may indicate a read error. V usage is TRBV3-1 (or the pseudogene TRBV3-2) and J usage is TRBJ2-7, with D tentatively TRBD1 (6 bases). This CDR3 is built from 12 residues. Germline CDR1 reads LGHDT; CDR2 reads YNNKEL (reference sequence). The chain's CDR3 is CASSQFPGQVNF. The CDR3 DNA reads as TGTGCCAGCAGCCAATTTCCGGGACAAGTTAACTTC.